This paragraph reports one TCR beta chain. The record originates from a study of PD-L1 blockade in urothelial cancer. The assay was immunoSEQ multiplex PCR, and TCRdb's table has in-frame clones only and misses some. The table has nearly 45,000 clones, about 88% seen once. Germline V gene data show CDR1 as MGHRA and CDR2 as YSYEKL. V gave up 3 bases and J gave up 2 bases; unmatched junction bases: 6. The CDR3 totals 15 residues. The time point was: pretreatment peripheral blood. The sample in question was PBMCs, obtained around atezolizumab (anti-PD-L1) treatment. The receptor was isolated from a donor over 35 with urothelial cancer. The chain recombines TRBV4-1 with TRBJ1-2, with 7 nucleotides matching TRBD1. The CDR3 DNA reads as TGCGCCAGCAGCCAGGTTGACAGGGAGAACTATGGCTACACCTTC. Its protein is CASSQVDRENYGYTF.